A single sample gave rise to the 14 T cell receptor beta chains below, sequenced in a study of blood T cells in healthy people across ages. Combining a sample-barcoded 5' primer with a J-beta primer mix, a second PCR ran for roughly 7 to 11 cycles. TCRdb reprocessed the 5' RACE reads via MiXCR and lists one record per CDR3 protein. The sample carries around 670,000 distinct CDR3 sequences, less than 35% recorded once. The sequenced sample was blood. These receptors were taken from a woman over 75 in good health.

This clonotype has only a few counts. V gene TRBV11-2 combines with J gene TRBJ1-1; D gene unclear. The V end lost 1 base, the J end lost 5 bases, and 11 bases lay between the germline ends. This CDR3 is 14 amino acids long. Germline loops: CDR1 SGHAT, CDR2 FQNNGV. The CDR3 here is CASSLVGGLTEAFF. The CDR3 DNA follows: TGTGCCAGCAGCTTAGTAGGAGGATTAACTGAAGCTTTCTTT.

This clonotype was seen ten or more times. This sequence joins TRBV20-1 and TRBJ1-2; D gene uncertain. The V gene lost 3 bases and the J gene lost 0 bases, with 11 bases spanning the gap. Germline V gene lookup returns CDR1 DFQATT and CDR2 SNEGSKA (reference sequence). The CDR3 extends over 14 amino acids. The chain's CDR3 is CSASVGRANYGYTF. The CDR3 DNA reads TGCAGTGCTAGCGTAGGGAGAGCTAACTATGGCTACACCTTC.

This clonotype was recorded a few times. This chain links TRBV6-6 with TRBJ2-5; D possibly corresponds to TRBD2 (6 bases). V was shortened by 2 bases and J by 5 bases, with 9 bases between the two germline ends. Per the germline V gene, CDR1 is MNHNY and CDR2 is SVGAGI (reference sequence). This CDR3 region has 13 residues. The CDR3 spells CASSYQLAETQYF. The CDR3 bases are TGTGCCAGCAGTTACCAGCTAGCGGAGACCCAGTACTTC.

Ten or more counts support this clonotype. This sequence joins TRBV12-3 or TRBV12-4 and TRBJ2-5; weak D call: TRBD1 (5 bases). Trimming shortened V by 6 bases and J by 3 bases, and 14 bases separated the two germline ends. This CDR3 has 14 amino acids. CDR3 bases: TGTGCCAGCAGCCAGGAGCAGGGAAAAGAGACCCAGTACTTC. This sequence encodes CASSQEQGKETQYF.

This clonotype was seen only a few times. A much more abundant neighbour one base away suggests this may be a read error. The chain is built from TRBV10-3 and TRBJ1-2, with 10 nucleotides matching TRBD1. V was clipped by 8 bases and J by 6 bases; unmatched bases: 9. Germline V gene sequence: CDR1 ENHRY, CDR2 SYGVKD. The CDR3 runs to 14 residues. In DNA form, the CDR3 reads TGTGCCATCGGAACGGGACAGGGGAGAGATGGCTACACCTTC. Its translation: CAIGTGQGRDGYTF.

The chain couples TRBV7-2 to TRBJ1-4, with D maybe TRBD1 (5 bases). Germline values: CDR1 SGHTA, CDR2 FQGNSA. With 1 base removed from V and 8 bases from J, the gap between germline ends came to 8 bases. The CDR3 sequence is 13 residues long. The CDR3 loop reads CASSLVWGEKLFF. The CDR3 nucleotides are TGTGCCAGCAGCTTAGTCTGGGGGGAAAAACTGTTTTTT.

This clonotype was picked up many times. This chain joins TRBV5-1 and TRBJ2-7, with TRBD2 as a possible D gene (5 bases). The germline CDR1 and CDR2 sequences are SGHRS and YFSETQ. There are 16 residues in the CDR3. The ends were cut back, 0 bases at V and 4 bases at J, with 17 bases in the middle. For the CDR3, the DNA is TGCGCCAGCAGCTTGGACGGAGGAGGAGGAATATACGAGCAGTACTTC. Amino acid sequence: CASSLDGGGGIYEQYF.

This clonotype was observed at least ten times. This rearrangement joins TRBV6-2 or TRBV6-3 to TRBJ2-1; TRBD2 matches 10 bases. Trimming cost V 5 bases and J 5 bases; bases outside gene matches: 12. The CDR3 sequence is 17 residues long. Looked up from germline, CDR1 is MNHEY and CDR2 is SVGEGT. DNA for the CDR3: TGTGCCAGCAGTCCTCGTCCCCTAGCGGGGGCCCACAATGAGCAGTTCTTC. Protein product: CASSPRPLAGAHNEQFF.

This clonotype was seen ten or more times. The chain is built from TRBV28 and TRBJ2-7; 7 bases line up with TRBD1. CDR1 is MDHEN and CDR2 is SYDVKM in the germline V gene. The CDR3 contains 14 residues. With V trimmed by 6 bases and J by 2 bases, 7 bases remained unmatched. The CDR3 nucleotides read TGTGCCAGCAGACACGGGACAGTGCCCTACGAGCAGTACTTC. Encoded protein: CASRHGTVPYEQYF. The full variable domain, completed using reference TRBV28 and TRBJ2-7, is DVKVTQSSRYLVKRTGEKVFLECVQDMDHENMFWYRQDPGLGLRLIYFSYDVKMKEKGDIPEGYSVSREKKERFSLILESASTNQTSMYLCASRHGTVPYEQYFGPGTRLTVT.

Notes on this clonotype: This may be a read error: a much more frequent sequence differs by one nucleotide. This chain joins TRBV9 and TRBJ1-5; D perhaps matches TRBD1 (5 bases). There are 14 residues in the CDR3. In germline, CDR1 is SGDLS, CDR2 YYNGEE. Trimming pared 3 bases from V and 9 bases from J, leaving 16 bases between. The CDR3 DNA reads as TGTGCCAGCAGCGCGGGACCGAAAATCCGGCCCCAGCATTTT. This gives the protein CASSAGPKIRPQHF. Based on the CDR3 plus reference TRBV9 and TRBJ1-5, the full variable domain is DSGVTQTPKHLITATGQRVTLRCSPRSGDLSVYWYQQSLDQGLQFLIQYYNGEERAKGNILERFSAQQFPDLHSELNLSSLELGDSALYFCASSAGPKIRPQHFGDGTRLSIL.

The table lists this clonotype with a few counts. The chain joins TRBV5-1 to TRBJ1-5; D perhaps matches TRBD1 (5 bases). V was cut by 10 bases and J by 4 bases, with 21 bases left in between. Germline assignment: CDR1 SGHRS and CDR2 YFSETQ. The CDR3 sequence is 15 residues long. The CDR3 loop reads CAGTGGPRRNQPQHF. CDR3 bases: TGCGCCGGTACGGGGGGACCAAGAAGGAATCAGCCCCAGCATTTT.

To note about this clonotype: This may arise from a read error, as a much more abundant clone is one base away. The chain has TRBV7-8 and TRBJ2-5; TRBD2 might be the D (5 bases). The CDR3 covers 13 residues. Germline CDR1 is SGHVS and CDR2 is FQNEAQ. The CDR3 coding sequence is TGTGCCGGGAGATTCGGCGGCCAAGAGGCCCAGTACTTC. It codes for CAGRFGGQEAQYF. Looking up the rest from reference TRBV7-8 and TRBJ2-5 gives the full variable domain: GAGVSQSPRYKVAKRGQDVALRCDPISGHVSLFWYQQALGQGPEFLTYFQNEAQLDKSGLPSDRFFAERPEGSVSTLKIQRTQQEDSAVYLCAGRFGGQEAQYFGPGTRLLVL.

There are many counts of this clonotype. V gene TRBV19 combines with J gene TRBJ2-7; maybe TRBD2 (5 bases). Looked up from germline, CDR1 is LNHDA and CDR2 is SQIVND (reference sequence). The CDR3 sequence is 15 residues long. V lost 1 base and J 1 base, leaving 11 bases between the germline ends. The CDR3 DNA reads as TGTGCCAGTAGTATAGCTTTTCGGGGATCCTACGAGCAGTACTTC. It encodes CASSIAFRGSYEQYF.

The table lists this clonotype with many counts. In DNA, the CDR3 is TGTGCCAGTAGTGAGGGACAGGGGTACTATGGCTACACCTTC. Translation gives CASSEGQGYYGYTF. This chain links TRBV19 with TRBJ1-2, with TRBD1 matching over 10 bases. Per the germline V gene, CDR1 is LNHDA and CDR2 is SQIVND (reference sequence). The CDR3 is 14 residues long. The V gene end was trimmed by 5 bases and the J gene end by 3 bases; junction bases not matched to a gene: 3.